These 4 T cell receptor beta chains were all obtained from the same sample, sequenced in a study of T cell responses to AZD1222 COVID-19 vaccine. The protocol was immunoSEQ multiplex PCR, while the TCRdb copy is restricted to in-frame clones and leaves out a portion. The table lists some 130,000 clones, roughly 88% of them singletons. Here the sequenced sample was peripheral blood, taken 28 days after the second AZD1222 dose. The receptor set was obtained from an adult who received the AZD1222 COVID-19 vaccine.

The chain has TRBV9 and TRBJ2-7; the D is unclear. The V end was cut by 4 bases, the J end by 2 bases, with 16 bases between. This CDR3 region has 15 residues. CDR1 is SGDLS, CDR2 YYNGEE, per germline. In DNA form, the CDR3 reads TGTGCCAGCAGCCCTTCCCCCGACGGCACCTACGAGCAGTACTTC. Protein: CASSPSPDGTYEQYF.

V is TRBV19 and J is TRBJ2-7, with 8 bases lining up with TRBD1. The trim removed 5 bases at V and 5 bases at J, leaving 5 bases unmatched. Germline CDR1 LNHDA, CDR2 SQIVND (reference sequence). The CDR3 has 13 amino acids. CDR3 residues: CASSPDRGDEQYF. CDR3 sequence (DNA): TGTGCCAGTAGTCCAGACAGGGGCGACGAGCAGTACTTC.

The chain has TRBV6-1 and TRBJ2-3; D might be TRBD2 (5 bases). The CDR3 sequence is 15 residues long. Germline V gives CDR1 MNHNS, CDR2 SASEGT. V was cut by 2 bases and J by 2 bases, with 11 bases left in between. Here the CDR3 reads CASSERGPYTDTQYF. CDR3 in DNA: TGTGCCAGCAGTGAAAGAGGGCCTTACACAGATACGCAGTATTTT.

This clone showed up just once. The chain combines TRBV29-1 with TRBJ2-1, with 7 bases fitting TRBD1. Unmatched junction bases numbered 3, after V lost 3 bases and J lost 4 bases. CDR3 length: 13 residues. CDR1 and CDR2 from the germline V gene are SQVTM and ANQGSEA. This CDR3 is CSVDPGQYNEQFF. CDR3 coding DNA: TGCAGCGTTGACCCGGGACAGTACAATGAGCAGTTCTTC.